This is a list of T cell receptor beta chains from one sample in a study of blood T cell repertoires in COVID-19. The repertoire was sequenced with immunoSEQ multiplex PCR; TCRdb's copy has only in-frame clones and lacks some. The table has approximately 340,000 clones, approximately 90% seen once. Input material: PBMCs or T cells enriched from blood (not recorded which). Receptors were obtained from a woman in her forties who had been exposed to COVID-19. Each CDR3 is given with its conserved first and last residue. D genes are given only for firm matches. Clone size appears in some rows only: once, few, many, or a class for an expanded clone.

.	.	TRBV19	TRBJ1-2	CASNSMAEANYGYTF	TGTGCCAGTAATAGTATGGCAGAGGCTAACTATGGCTACACCTTC
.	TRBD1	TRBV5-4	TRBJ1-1	CASSGGQVEAEAFF	TGTGCCAGCAGCGGGGGACAGGTGGAGGCTGAAGCTTTCTTT
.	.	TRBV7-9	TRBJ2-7	CASSSNRDIPYEQYF	TGTGCCAGCAGCTCAAATAGGGACATACCATACGAGCAGTACTTC
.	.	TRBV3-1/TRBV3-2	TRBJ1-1	CASSTRLGTEAFF	TGTGCCAGCAGCACCCGACTCGGGACTGAAGCTTTCTTT
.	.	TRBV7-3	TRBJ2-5	CASSKRGVGETQYF	TGTGCCAGCAGCAAGCGAGGAGTAGGAGAGACCCAGTACTTC
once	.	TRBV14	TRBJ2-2	CASSSLASREAGELFF	TGTGCCAGCAGCTCCCTGGCTAGCCGCGAAGCCGGGGAGCTGTTTTTT
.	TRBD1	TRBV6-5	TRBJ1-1	CASSRTGTGGTEAFF	TGTGCCAGCAGCCGAACCGGGACAGGGGGGACTGAAGCTTTCTTT
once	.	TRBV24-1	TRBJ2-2	CATRHWETGELFF	TGTGCCACCAGGCATTGGGAGACCGGGGAGCTGTTTTTT
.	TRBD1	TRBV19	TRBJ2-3	CASSIVATQGDTQYF	TGTGCCAGTAGTATAGTAGCGACACAGGGGGATACGCAGTATTTT
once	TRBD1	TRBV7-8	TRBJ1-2	CASKGQGDGYTF	TGTGCCAGTAAGGGACAGGGTGATGGCTACACCTTC
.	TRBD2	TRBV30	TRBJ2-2	CAWSVSGGLIGELFF	TGTGCCTGGAGTGTGTCGGGGGGGCTGATCGGGGAGCTGTTTTTT
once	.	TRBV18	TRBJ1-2	CASSWGDDSYGYTF	TGTGCCAGCTCATGGGGGGATGACAGCTATGGCTACACCTTC
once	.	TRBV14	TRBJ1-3	CASSQDGQLSGNTIYF	TGTGCCAGCAGCCAAGATGGGCAGCTCTCTGGAAACACCATATATTTT
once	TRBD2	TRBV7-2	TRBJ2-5	CASSPDPGRGVETQYF	TGTGCCAGCAGCCCAGACCCGGGGAGGGGTGTAGAGACCCAGTACTTC
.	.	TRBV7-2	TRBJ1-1	CASSLAPGLNTEAFF	TGTGCCAGCAGCTTGGCTCCAGGTCTGAACACTGAAGCTTTCTTT
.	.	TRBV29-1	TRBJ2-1	CSVGGGEQFF	TGCAGCGTTGGAGGTGGTGAGCAGTTCTTC
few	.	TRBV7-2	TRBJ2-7	CASNPLGRAHEQYF	TGTGCCAGCAACCCCTTAGGCAGGGCCCACGAGCAGTACTTC
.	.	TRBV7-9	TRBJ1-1	CASSLAGRKNTEAFF	TGTGCCAGCAGCTTAGCTGGCAGGAAGAACACTGAAGCTTTCTTT
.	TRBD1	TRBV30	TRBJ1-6	CAWSRLKTGSNSPLHF	TGTGCCTGGAGTAGACTAAAGACAGGGAGTAATTCACCCCTCCACTTT
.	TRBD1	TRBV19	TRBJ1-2	CASSITGTVYGYTF	TGTGCCAGTAGTATAACCGGGACAGTCTATGGCTACACCTTC
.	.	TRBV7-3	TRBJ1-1	CASSRLFDTEAFF	TGTGCCAGCAGCCGACTATTTGACACTGAAGCTTTCTTT
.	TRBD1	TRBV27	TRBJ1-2	CASSTTGGQGPYGYTF	TGTGCCAGCAGTACTACAGGGGGGCAGGGACCTTATGGCTACACCTTC
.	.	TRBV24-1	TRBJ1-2	CATSDLNGGYTF	TGTGCCACCAGTGATTTGAATGGCGGCTACACCTTC
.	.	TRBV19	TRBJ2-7	CASSIRERGEQYF	TGTGCCAGTAGTATACGGGAAAGAGGAGAGCAGTACTTC
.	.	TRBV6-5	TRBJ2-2	CASSLRGGGELFF	TGTGCCAGCAGCCTACGGGGTGGTGGGGAGCTGTTTTTT
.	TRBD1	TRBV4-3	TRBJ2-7	CASSQARTGTGADEQYF	TGCGCCAGCAGCCAAGCCCGAACCGGGACAGGGGCCGACGAGCAGTACTTC
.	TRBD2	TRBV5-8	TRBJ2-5	CASSGGLAGDQETQYF	TGTGCCAGCAGCGGTGGACTAGCGGGGGACCAAGAGACCCAGTACTTC
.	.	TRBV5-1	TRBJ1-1	CASSLGPRVVRNTEAFF	TGCGCCAGCAGCTTGGGGCCCCGGGTGGTTAGGAACACTGAAGCTTTCTTT
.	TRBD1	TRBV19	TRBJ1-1	CASSRTWDRNTEAFF	TGTGCCAGTAGTAGAACGTGGGACAGGAACACTGAAGCTTTCTTT
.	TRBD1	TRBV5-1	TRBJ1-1	CASSFGRGQPEAFF	TGCGCCAGCAGCTTCGGCAGGGGGCAACCTGAAGCTTTCTTT
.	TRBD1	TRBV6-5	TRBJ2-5	CAAQGAGETQYF	TGTGCCGCGCAGGGGGCAGGCGAGACCCAGTACTTC
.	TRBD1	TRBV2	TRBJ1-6	CASSDGTANSPLHF	TGTGCCAGCAGTGATGGGACAGCTAATTCACCCCTCCACTTT
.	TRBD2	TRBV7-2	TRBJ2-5	CASSPSPAGGQETQYF	TGTGCCAGCAGCCCATCCCCCGCGGGAGGGCAAGAGACCCAGTACTTC
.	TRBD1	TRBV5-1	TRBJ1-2	CASSLDRGRYGYTF	TGCGCCAGCAGCCTGGACAGGGGACGGTATGGCTACACCTTC
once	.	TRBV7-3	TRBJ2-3	CASSRCRYF	TGTGCCAGCAGCCGATGCAGGTATTTT
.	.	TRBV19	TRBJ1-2	CASRRGGQNYGYTF	TGTGCCAGTAGAAGGGGTGGGCAGAACTATGGCTACACCTTC
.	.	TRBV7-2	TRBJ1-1	CASSLRPGRSSLGTEAFF	TGTGCCAGCAGCTTACGGCCAGGGAGGTCTTCACTGGGGACTGAAGCTTTCTTT
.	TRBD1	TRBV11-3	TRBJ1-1	CASSFPQGAAPEAFF	TGTGCCAGCAGCTTTCCTCAGGGGGCAGCACCTGAAGCTTTCTTT
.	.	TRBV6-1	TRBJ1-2	CASSEQGLGGYTF	TGTGCCAGCAGTGAACAGGGTTTAGGTGGCTACACCTTC
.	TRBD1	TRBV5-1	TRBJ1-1	CASSTRQGAEAFF	TGCGCCAGCAGCACAAGACAGGGGGCAGAGGCTTTCTTT
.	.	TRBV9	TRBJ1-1	CASTIGQTNTEAFF	TGTGCCAGCACCATCGGACAGACCAACACTGAAGCTTTCTTT
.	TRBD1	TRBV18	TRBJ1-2	CASSPVDRGQAGYTF	TGTGCCAGCTCACCTGTCGACAGGGGGCAGGCTGGCTACACCTTC
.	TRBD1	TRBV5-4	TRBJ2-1	CASSHGQGVYNEQFF	TGTGCCAGCAGCCATGGACAGGGGGTATACAATGAGCAGTTCTTC
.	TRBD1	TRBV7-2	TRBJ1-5	CASSLDRGSNQPQHF	TGTGCCAGCAGCCTGGACAGGGGGTCAAATCAGCCCCAGCATTTT
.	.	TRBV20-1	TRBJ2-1	CSGRGDEQFF	TGCAGTGGCAGGGGTGATGAGCAGTTCTTC
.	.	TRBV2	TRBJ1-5	CASSARIYSNQPQHF	TGTGCCAGCAGCGCACGAATCTATAGCAATCAGCCCCAGCATTTT
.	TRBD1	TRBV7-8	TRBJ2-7	CASSLSGTGYEQYF	TGTGCCAGCAGCCTTTCGGGGACAGGGTACGAGCAGTACTTC
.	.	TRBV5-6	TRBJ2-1	CASRARVGWFF	TGTGCCAGTCGGGCGCGGGTTGGATGGTTCTTC
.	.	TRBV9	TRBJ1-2	CASSVAQNEAGYTF	TGTGCCAGCAGCGTAGCCCAAAATGAGGCGGGCTACACCTTC
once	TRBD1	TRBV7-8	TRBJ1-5	CASSRGTGDQPQHF	TGTGCCAGCAGCCGAGGGACAGGGGATCAGCCCCAGCATTTT
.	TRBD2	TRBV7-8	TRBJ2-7	CASSPGGGAWYEQYF	TGTGCCAGCAGCCCCGGCGGGGGGGCCTGGTACGAGCAGTACTTC
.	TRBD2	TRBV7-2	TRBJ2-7	CASTPREGYEQYF	TGTGCCAGCACCCCCCGGGAGGGGTACGAGCAGTACTTC
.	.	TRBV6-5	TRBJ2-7	CASSRDKQYEQYF	TGTGCCAGCAGCCGGGACAAGCAATACGAGCAGTACTTC